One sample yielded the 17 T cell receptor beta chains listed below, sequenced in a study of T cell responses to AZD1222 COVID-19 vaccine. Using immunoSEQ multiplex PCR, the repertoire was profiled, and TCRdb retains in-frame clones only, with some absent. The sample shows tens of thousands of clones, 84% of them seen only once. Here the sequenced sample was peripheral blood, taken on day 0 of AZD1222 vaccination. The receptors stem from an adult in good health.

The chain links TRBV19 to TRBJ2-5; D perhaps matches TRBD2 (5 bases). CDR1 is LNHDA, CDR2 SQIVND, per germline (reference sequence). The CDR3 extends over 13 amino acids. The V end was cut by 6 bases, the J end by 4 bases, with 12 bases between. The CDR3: CASRLRLTETQYF. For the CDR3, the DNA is TGTGCCAGTAGACTCAGACTAACAGAGACCCAGTACTTC.

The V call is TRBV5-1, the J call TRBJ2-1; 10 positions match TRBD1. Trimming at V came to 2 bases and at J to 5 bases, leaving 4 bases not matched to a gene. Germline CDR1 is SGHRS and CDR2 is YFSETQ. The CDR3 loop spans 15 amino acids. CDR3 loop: CASSFRTGGNNEQFF. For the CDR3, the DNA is TGCGCCAGCAGCTTCAGGACAGGGGGTAACAATGAGCAGTTCTTC.

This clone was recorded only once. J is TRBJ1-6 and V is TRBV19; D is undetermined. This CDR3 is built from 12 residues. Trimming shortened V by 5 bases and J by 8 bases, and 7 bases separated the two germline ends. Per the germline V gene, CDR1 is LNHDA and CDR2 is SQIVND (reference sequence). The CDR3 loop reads CASSASHSPLHF. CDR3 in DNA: TGTGCCAGTAGTGCGAGCCATTCACCCCTCCACTTT.

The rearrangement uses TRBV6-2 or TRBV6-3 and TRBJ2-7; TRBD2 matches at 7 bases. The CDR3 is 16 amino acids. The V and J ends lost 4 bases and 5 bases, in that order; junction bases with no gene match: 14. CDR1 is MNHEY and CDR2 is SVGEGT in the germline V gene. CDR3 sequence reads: CASSSPFGGSLHEQYF. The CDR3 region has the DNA TGTGCCAGCAGTTCCCCCTTCGGCGGGAGTCTGCACGAGCAGTACTTC.

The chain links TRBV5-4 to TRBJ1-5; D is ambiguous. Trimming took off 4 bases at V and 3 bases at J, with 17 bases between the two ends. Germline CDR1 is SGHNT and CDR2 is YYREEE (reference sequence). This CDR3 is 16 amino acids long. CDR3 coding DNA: TGTGCCAGCAGCAGCGGCCGACTAGCCTCCAATCAGCCCCAGCATTTT. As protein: CASSSGRLASNQPQHF.

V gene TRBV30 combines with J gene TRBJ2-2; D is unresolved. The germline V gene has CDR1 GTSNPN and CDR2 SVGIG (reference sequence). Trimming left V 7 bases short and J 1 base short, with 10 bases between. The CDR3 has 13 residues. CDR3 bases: TGTGCCTTCAAGGCCGGGAACACCGGGGAGCTGTTTTTT. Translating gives CAFKAGNTGELFF. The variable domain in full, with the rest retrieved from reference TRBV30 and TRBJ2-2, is SQTIHQWPATLVQPVGSPLSLECTVEGTSNPNLYWYRQAAGRGLQLLFYSVGIGQISSEVPQNLSASRPQDRQFILSSKKLLLSDSGFYLCAFKAGNTGELFFGEGSRLTVL.

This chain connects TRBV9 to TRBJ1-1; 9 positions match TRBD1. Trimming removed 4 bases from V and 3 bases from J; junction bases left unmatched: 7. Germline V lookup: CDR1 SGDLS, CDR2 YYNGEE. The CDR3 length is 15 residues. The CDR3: CASSPRDRVDTEAFF. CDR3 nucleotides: TGTGCCAGCAGCCCCCGGGACAGGGTTGACACTGAAGCTTTCTTT.

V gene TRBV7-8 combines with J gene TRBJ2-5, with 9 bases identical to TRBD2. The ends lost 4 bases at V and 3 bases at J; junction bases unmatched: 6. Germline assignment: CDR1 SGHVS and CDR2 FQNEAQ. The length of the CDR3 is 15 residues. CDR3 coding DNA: TGTGCCAGCAGCTCCCCGAGACTAGCGGAAGAGACCCAGTACTTC. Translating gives CASSSPRLAEETQYF.

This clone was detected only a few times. Here the CDR3 DNA reads TGTGCCAGCAGCTTAGCGCATTTTCGGCGGTATTCACCCCTCCACTTT. This encodes CASSLAHFRRYSPLHF. The chain combines TRBV11-2 with TRBJ1-6; no definite D call. V gave up 1 base and J gave up 8 bases, with 15 bases separating them. The V gene's germline CDR1 is SGHAT and CDR2 FQNNGV. The CDR3 contains 16 residues.

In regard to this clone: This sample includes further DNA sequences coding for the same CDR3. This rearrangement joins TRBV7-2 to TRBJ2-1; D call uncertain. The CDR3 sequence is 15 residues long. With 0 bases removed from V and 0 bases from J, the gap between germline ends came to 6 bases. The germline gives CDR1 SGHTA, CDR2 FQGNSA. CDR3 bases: TGTGCCAGCAGCTTAGCGGCTAGCTCCTACAATGAGCAGTTCTTC. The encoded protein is CASSLAASSYNEQFF.

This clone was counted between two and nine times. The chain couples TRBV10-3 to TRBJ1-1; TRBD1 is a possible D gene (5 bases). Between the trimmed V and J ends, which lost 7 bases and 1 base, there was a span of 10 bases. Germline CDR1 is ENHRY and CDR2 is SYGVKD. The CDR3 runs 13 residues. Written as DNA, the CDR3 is TGTGCCATCAAGACAGTCCGGAACACTGAAGCTTTCTTT. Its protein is CAIKTVRNTEAFF.

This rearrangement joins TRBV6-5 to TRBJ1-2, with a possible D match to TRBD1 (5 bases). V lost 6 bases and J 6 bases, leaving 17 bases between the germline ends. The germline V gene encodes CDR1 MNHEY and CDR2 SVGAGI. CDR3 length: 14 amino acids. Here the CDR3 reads CASSSTGVGDGYTF. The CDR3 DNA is TGTGCCAGCAGCTCCACGGGCGTGGGGGATGGCTACACCTTC.

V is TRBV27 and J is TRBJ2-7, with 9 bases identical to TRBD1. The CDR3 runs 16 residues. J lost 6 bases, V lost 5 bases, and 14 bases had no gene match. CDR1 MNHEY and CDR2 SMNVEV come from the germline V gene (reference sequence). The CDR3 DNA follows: TGTGCCAGCAGTCCCACCGCGGGACAGGGAAGCGCCGAGCAGTACTTC. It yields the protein CASSPTAGQGSAEQYF.

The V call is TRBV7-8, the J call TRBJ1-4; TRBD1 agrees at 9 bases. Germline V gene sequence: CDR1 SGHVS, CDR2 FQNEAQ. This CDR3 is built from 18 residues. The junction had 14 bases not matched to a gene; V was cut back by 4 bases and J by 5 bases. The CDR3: CASSSYGRQGGRNEKLFF. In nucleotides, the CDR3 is TGTGCCAGCAGCTCCTACGGCCGACAGGGGGGGAGGAATGAAAAACTGTTTTTT.

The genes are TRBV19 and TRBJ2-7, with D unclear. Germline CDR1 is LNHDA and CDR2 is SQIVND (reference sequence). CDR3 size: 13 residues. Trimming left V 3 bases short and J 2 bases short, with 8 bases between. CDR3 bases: TGTGCCAGTAGTATTGTTGGGGCCTACGAGCAGTACTTC. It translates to CASSIVGAYEQYF.

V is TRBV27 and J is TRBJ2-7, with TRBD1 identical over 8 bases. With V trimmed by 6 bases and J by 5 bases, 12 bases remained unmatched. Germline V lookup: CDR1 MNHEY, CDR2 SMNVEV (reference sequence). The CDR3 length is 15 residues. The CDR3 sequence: CASRPPGQVFNEQYF. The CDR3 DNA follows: TGTGCCAGCAGACCACCGGGACAGGTTTTCAACGAGCAGTACTTC.

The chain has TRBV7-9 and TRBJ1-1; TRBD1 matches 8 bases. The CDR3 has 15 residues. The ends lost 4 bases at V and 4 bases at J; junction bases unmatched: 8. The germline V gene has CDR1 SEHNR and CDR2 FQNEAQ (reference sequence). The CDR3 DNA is TGTGCCAGCAGCTCGGACAGGGCCGAGGTCACTGAAGCTTTCTTT. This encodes CASSSDRAEVTEAFF.